These 32 T cell receptor beta chains share one sample of origin, sequenced in a study of blood T cell repertoires in COVID-19. Profiling relied on immunoSEQ multiplex PCR, and the TCRdb table lists in-frame clones only, not all of them. The data contain fewer than 300,000 clones, about 85% of them singletons. Sequencing used PBMCs or T cells enriched from blood (not recorded which). The receptors derive from a woman between 50 and 59 years old who had recovered from COVID-19.

This chain links TRBV6-5 with TRBJ2-1; 12 bases match TRBD2. Germline-derived CDR1 and CDR2 are MNHEY and SVGAGI. V dropped 7 bases and J dropped 4; count of bases not matched to a gene: 5. The CDR3 runs to 15 residues. The CDR3 sequence is CASKSSGGAYNEQFF. The CDR3 DNA is TGTGCCAGCAAATCTAGCGGGGGGGCTTACAATGAGCAGTTCTTC.

This clone is a singleton in its sample. The chain combines TRBV16 with TRBJ1-1, with a possible D match to TRBD1 (6 bases). CDR3 length: 13 amino acids. V lost 6 bases and J lost 0, with 8 bases in between. Germline CDR1 reads KGHSY; CDR2 reads FQNENV. This chain's CDR3 is CASRQGMNTEAFF. DNA for the CDR3: TGTGCCAGCAGACAGGGTATGAACACTGAAGCTTTCTTT.

Note on this clone: A read error may produce the germline difference seen at one junction end. The V and J genes are TRBV27 and TRBJ1-5, with D perhaps TRBD1 (6 bases). The CDR3 covers 14 residues. Germline assignment: CDR1 MNHEY and CDR2 SMNVEV (reference sequence). DNA for the CDR3: TGTGCCACCAGTCGGGCAGGGGGCAATCAGCCCCAGCATTTT. It yields the protein CATSRAGGNQPQHF.

Here the CDR3 DNA reads TGTGCCATCAGTGAGTCGAAGGGGTTGGCCAAAAACATTCAGTACTTC. This sequence encodes CAISESKGLAKNIQYF. The chain uses TRBV10-3 and TRBJ2-4; maybe TRBD1 (5 bases). Germline CDR1 ENHRY, CDR2 SYGVKD. The CDR3 loop spans 16 amino acids. Trimming pared 0 bases from V and 1 base from J, leaving 10 bases between.

The gene calls are TRBV5-1 and TRBJ1-4; the D is unclear. Germline assignment: CDR1 SGHRS and CDR2 YFSETQ. The V end lost 0 bases, the J end lost 7 bases, and 16 bases lay between the germline ends. The CDR3 runs to 16 residues. CDR3 DNA sequence: TGCGCCAGCAGCTTGGGAGGGAGCCCGGTTTTTGAAAAACTGTTTTTT. Its translation is CASSLGGSPVFEKLFF.

CDR3 sequence reads: CASSPTDGTSGIYEQYF. CDR3 sequence (DNA): TGCGCCAGCAGCCCGACCGACGGGACTAGCGGGATATACGAGCAGTACTTC. The chain carries TRBV4-1 and TRBJ2-7, with 13 bases that match TRBD2. V was pared by 4 bases and J by 4 bases, with 10 bases of the junction left unmatched. Per germline, CDR1 MGHRA and CDR2 YSYEKL. This CDR3 is built from 17 residues.

Ten or more counts support this clone. The chain recombines TRBV18 with TRBJ1-1; possibly TRBD1 for D (6 bases). V was trimmed by 4 bases and J by 4 bases, leaving 10 bases between them. The germline V gene has CDR1 KGHSH and CDR2 LQKENI. The CDR3 runs to 13 residues. CDR3 amino acids: CASSRGPGTEAFF. CDR3 DNA sequence: TGTGCCAGCTCACGGGGGCCCGGCACTGAAGCTTTCTTT.

V and J are TRBV27 and TRBJ1-6; D perhaps matches TRBD1 (5 bases). The germline V and J ends were trimmed by 3 bases and 6 bases, with 9 bases remaining between them. Germline-derived CDR1 and CDR2 are MNHEY and SMNVEV (reference sequence). This CDR3 is built from 14 residues. CDR3 nucleotides: TGTGCCAGCAGTTTTGACAGACGTAATTCACCCCTCCACTTT. Its translation is CASSFDRRNSPLHF.

The chain carries TRBV21-1 and TRBJ2-3; the D call of TRBD1 is as the table states it, not checked on the DNA. TRBV21-1 is tagged as a pseudogene. The CDR3 totals 11 residues. The CDR3 sequence is CASPGGDTQYF. CDR3 DNA: TGTGCCAGCCCAGGGGGGGATACGCAGTATTTT.

V and J are TRBV5-1 and TRBJ2-7; D call uncertain. The CDR3 is made up of 13 amino acids. The ends were cut back, 0 bases at V and 3 bases at J, with 7 bases in the middle. Germline CDR1 and CDR2: SGHRS and YFSETQ. DNA for the CDR3: TGCGCCAGCAGCTTGGACGGAGACTACGAGCAGTACTTC. Translation gives CASSLDGDYEQYF.

The rearrangement links TRBV30 to TRBJ2-1; TRBD2 might be the D (5 bases). V lost 0 bases, J lost 6 bases, and 6 bases lay in between. The CDR3 sequence is 12 residues long. Per germline, CDR1 GTSNPN and CDR2 SVGIG (reference sequence). CDR3 residues: CAWSVAVNEQFF. CDR3 sequence (DNA): TGTGCCTGGAGTGTAGCGGTCAATGAGCAGTTCTTC.

This clone was detected only a few times. The chain has TRBV7-2 and TRBJ2-7; 14 positions agree with TRBD2. With 5 bases clipped from V and 4 bases from J, the junction kept 13 bases outside the gene matches. This CDR3 is 18 amino acids long. Germline CDR1 reads SGHTA; CDR2 reads FQGNSA. Here the CDR3 DNA reads TGTGCCAGCAGCCCCCGAGCCGGGACTAGCGGGAGTGCATACGAGCAGTACTTC. Translating it yields CASSPRAGTSGSAYEQYF.

This clone was counted many times. The chain couples TRBV5-4 to TRBJ2-5; 10 bases match TRBD2. Germline trimming cut 3 bases from V and 2 bases from J; bases unmatched to any gene: 7. The length of the CDR3 is 16 residues. The V gene's germline CDR1 is SGHNT and CDR2 YYREEE (reference sequence). In nucleotides, the CDR3 is TGTGCCAGCAGCTCGGGAGGACTAGCGGTTCAAGAGACCCAGTACTTC. Residues: CASSSGGLAVQETQYF.

This clone was observed once. The chain has TRBV6-5 and TRBJ1-2; D perhaps matches TRBD1 (5 bases). The CDR3 has 14 amino acids. Germline-derived CDR1 and CDR2 are MNHEY and SVGAGI. V lost 5 bases and J lost 6, with 16 bases in between. CDR3 residues: CASSRGRGIHGYTF. The CDR3 region has the DNA TGTGCCAGCAGTCGAGGAAGGGGTATTCATGGCTACACCTTC.

The chain employs TRBV5-1 and TRBJ1-2; D might be TRBD1 (6 bases). The CDR3 runs to 12 residues. The germline V gene has CDR1 SGHRS and CDR2 YFSETQ. V lost 4 bases, J lost 14 bases, and 18 bases lay in between. In DNA, the CDR3 is TGCGCCAGCAGCCCCCGGGACACCATCTTGACCTTC. It is translated as CASSPRDTILTF.

The rearrangement joins TRBV29-1 to TRBJ1-5; 8 nucleotides agree with TRBD1. CDR3 length equals 13 residues. J was trimmed by 2 bases and V by 6 bases; bases with no gene match: 3. Germline loops: CDR1 SQVTM, CDR2 ANQGSEA. CDR3 sequence: CSVAGGGNQPQHF. The DNA of the CDR3 is TGCAGCGTGGCAGGGGGCGGCAATCAGCCCCAGCATTTT.

The gene calls are TRBV18 and TRBJ1-5; D remains ambiguous. Germline values: CDR1 KGHSH, CDR2 LQKENI. CDR3 size: 16 residues. Trimming removed 0 bases at V and 2 bases at J, with 11 bases between. The CDR3, as DNA: TGTGCCAGCTCACCACCGGAATTGGCGGGCAATCAGCCCCAGCATTTT. This encodes CASSPPELAGNQPQHF. The whole variable domain, filled in from reference TRBV18 and TRBJ1-5, reads NAGVMQNPRHLVRRRGQEARLRCSPMKGHSHVYWYRQLPEEGLKFMVYLQKENIIDESGMPKERFSAEFPKEGPSILRIQQVVRGDSAAYFCASSPPELAGNQPQHFGDGTRLSIL.

The rearrangement links TRBV3-1 (or the pseudogene TRBV3-2) to TRBJ1-2, with a weak D call TRBD1 (5 bases). This CDR3 spans 16 amino acids. Trimming cost V 4 bases and J 8 bases, with 23 bases left between them. Germline loops: CDR1 LGHDT, CDR2 YNNKEL (reference sequence). The chain's CDR3 is CASSPLRGSRVTGYTF. The CDR3 DNA sequence: TGTGCCAGCAGCCCGTTAAGGGGCAGTCGAGTGACCGGCTACACCTTC.

The genes are TRBV5-6 and TRBJ2-7; 10 bases line up with TRBD1. CDR3 length equals 14 residues. The junction had 1 base not matched to a gene; V was cut back by 2 bases and J by 2 bases. The germline gives CDR1 SGHDT, CDR2 YYEEEE. The CDR3 here is CASSFGTGAYEQYF. The CDR3 DNA follows: TGTGCCAGCAGCTTTGGGACAGGGGCCTACGAGCAGTACTTC.

The chain carries TRBV5-1 and TRBJ2-7; 7 nucleotides agree with TRBD1. Germline V lookup: CDR1 SGHRS, CDR2 YFSETQ. The length of the CDR3 is 18 residues. V lost 0 bases and J lost 4; bases outside the gene matches: 16. The CDR3 nucleotides are TGCGCCAGCAGCTTGGGGGCAGGGGAGACAGGGCGCGCGTACGAGCAGTACTTC. This gives the protein CASSLGAGETGRAYEQYF.

The rearrangement joins TRBV30 to TRBJ1-1, with D possibly matching TRBD1 (5 bases). This CDR3 spans 13 amino acids. V was shortened by 5 bases and J by 4 bases, with 14 bases between the two germline ends. In germline, CDR1 is GTSNPN, CDR2 SVGIG (reference sequence). As DNA, the CDR3 is TGTGCCTGGGATCGGGGGGTAGGCACTGAAGCTTTCTTT. Its translation is CAWDRGVGTEAFF.

The V and J genes are TRBV7-7 and TRBJ2-5; a possible D gene is TRBD2 (6 bases). V lost 3 bases and J lost 2, with 10 bases in between. The CDR3 covers 14 residues. Germline loops: CDR1 SSHAT, CDR2 FNYEAQ (reference sequence). This CDR3 reads CASSFQGGQETQYF. The CDR3 DNA is TGTGCCAGCAGCTTTCAGGGAGGTCAAGAGACCCAGTACTTC.

The chain links TRBV14 to TRBJ1-4, with D maybe TRBD1 (5 bases). Germline CDR1 and CDR2: SGHDN and FVKESK. The length of the CDR3 is 13 residues. V was cut by 1 base and J by 15 bases, with 15 bases left in between. As DNA, the CDR3 is TGTGCCAGCAGCCAAGTCCGGGGGACGGGCTTGTTTTTT. It encodes CASSQVRGTGLFF.

Turning to this clone: Other DNA variants within this sample encode the same CDR3. V usage is TRBV5-1 and J usage is TRBJ2-3; D possibly corresponds to TRBD1 (6 bases). Trimming took 0 bases from V and 1 from J, leaving 9 bases between them. The CDR3 extends over 15 amino acids. Per the germline V gene, CDR1 is SGHRS and CDR2 is YFSETQ. The CDR3 coding sequence is TGCGCCAGCAGCTTGGACAGGGTTGGCACAGATACGCAGTATTTT. Protein sequence: CASSLDRVGTDTQYF.

This clone was observed a handful of times. The chain links TRBV18 to TRBJ2-5; TRBD1 agrees at 10 bases. J lost 4 bases, V lost 0 bases, and 2 bases had no gene match. Per the germline V gene, CDR1 is KGHSH and CDR2 is LQKENI. The CDR3 totals 15 residues. The CDR3 sequence: CASSPPGQGVETQYF. For the CDR3, the DNA is TGTGCCAGCTCACCACCCGGACAGGGGGTAGAGACCCAGTACTTC.

This chain connects TRBV7-8 to TRBJ2-2, with D possibly being TRBD2 (6 bases). The CDR3 sequence is 15 residues long. Germline V gene data show CDR1 as SGHVS and CDR2 as FQNEAQ. V was cut by 3 bases and J by 3 bases, with 11 bases left in between. CDR3 region: CASSFLRGYTGELFF. The CDR3 DNA reads TGTGCCAGCAGCTTTTTACGGGGGTACACCGGGGAGCTGTTTTTT.

V and J are TRBV19 and TRBJ2-1, with 8 positions matching TRBD2. The CDR3 totals 14 residues. V lost 6 bases to trimming and J lost 6 bases; unmatched junction nucleotides: 7. The germline V gene has CDR1 LNHDA and CDR2 SQIVND (reference sequence). Here the CDR3 DNA reads TGTGCCAGTAGCGATAGCGGGACCGGCAATGAGCAGTTCTTC. Amino acids: CASSDSGTGNEQFF.

This clone was seen only a few times. This sequence joins TRBV5-1 and TRBJ1-2; D gene unclear. The CDR3 is 13 residues long. V was clipped by 2 bases and J by 3 bases, with 8 bases between them. Germline CDR1 SGHRS, CDR2 YFSETQ. For the CDR3, the DNA is TGCGCCAGCAGCTTTGATACGGACTATGGCTACACCTTC. Amino acid sequence: CASSFDTDYGYTF.

V usage is TRBV5-1 and J usage is TRBJ2-3; 8 bases align to TRBD1. Germline V lookup: CDR1 SGHRS, CDR2 YFSETQ. Trimming took 1 base from V and 6 from J; bases not matched to a gene: 4. CDR3 size: 14 residues. CDR3 sequence (DNA): TGCGCCAGCAGCTTGCGGACAGGGCTGGATACGCAGTATTTT. Residues: CASSLRTGLDTQYF.

The genes are TRBV28 and TRBJ1-3; 8 nucleotides match TRBD1. CDR1 is MDHEN and CDR2 is SYDVKM in the germline V gene. The CDR3 is made up of 14 amino acids. Trimming removed 4 bases from V and 4 bases from J; junction bases left unmatched: 3. This CDR3 reads CASSSRDRGNTIYF. The CDR3, as DNA: TGTGCCAGCAGTTCCCGGGACAGGGGAAACACCATATATTTT.

The chain recombines TRBV6-6 with TRBJ1-4; TRBD1 matches 8 bases. Trimming at V came to 2 bases and at J to 6 bases, leaving 5 bases not matched to a gene. The CDR3 consists of 15 residues. Germline assignment: CDR1 MNHNY and CDR2 SVGAGI (reference sequence). The CDR3 sequence: CASSYRGQDYEKLFF. The CDR3 nucleotides read TGTGCCAGCAGTTACCGGGGACAGGACTATGAAAAACTGTTTTTT.

The chain recombines TRBV7-8 with TRBJ1-1, with D possibly being TRBD1 (5 bases). Germline CDR1 is SGHVS and CDR2 is FQNEAQ. V was cut by 1 base and J by 6 bases, with 9 bases left in between. The CDR3 loop spans 13 amino acids. The CDR3 sequence: CASSLVGGAEAFF. CDR3 bases: TGTGCCAGCAGCTTAGTCGGGGGTGCTGAAGCTTTCTTT.